This TCR beta chain was retrieved from a study of OX40 agonist ivuxolimab in advanced cancers. CDR1 is SGHRS, CDR2 YFSETQ, per germline. Trimming removed 3 bases at V and 3 bases at J, with 3 bases between. The CDR3 consists of 11 residues. Assay: immunoSEQ multiplex PCR; the TCRdb copy retains only in-frame clones and omits some. The table has 63,000 or so clones, about 91% seen once; the top ten hold 4% to 5%. The chain combines TRBV5-1 with TRBJ1-2; D is ambiguous. This TCR came from an adult with an advanced solid tumor such as melanoma, head and neck, liver or kidney cancer. The sample here was CD4+ or CD8+ T cells sorted from blood, taken in a trial of the OX40 agonist ivuxolimab. Here the CDR3 reads CASSSYYGYTF. CDR3 sequence (DNA): TGCGCCAGCAGCTCATACTATGGCTACACCTTC.